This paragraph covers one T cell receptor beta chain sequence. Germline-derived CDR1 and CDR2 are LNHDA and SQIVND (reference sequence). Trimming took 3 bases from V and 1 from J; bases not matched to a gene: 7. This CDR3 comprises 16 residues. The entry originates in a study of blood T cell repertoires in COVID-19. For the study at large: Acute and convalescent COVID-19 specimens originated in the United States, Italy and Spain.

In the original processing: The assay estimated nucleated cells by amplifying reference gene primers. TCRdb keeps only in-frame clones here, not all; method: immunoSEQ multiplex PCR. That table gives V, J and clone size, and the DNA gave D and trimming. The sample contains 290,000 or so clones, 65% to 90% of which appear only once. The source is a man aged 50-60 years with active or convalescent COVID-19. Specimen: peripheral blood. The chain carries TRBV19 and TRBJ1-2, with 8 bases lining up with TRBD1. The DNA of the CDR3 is TGTGCCAGTAGTATTATGGGGACAGGCCTTAACTATGGCTACACCTTC. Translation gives CASSIMGTGLNYGYTF. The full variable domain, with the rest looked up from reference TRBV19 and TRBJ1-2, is DGGITQSPKYLFRKEGQNVTLSCEQNLNHDAMYWYRQDPGQGLRLIYYSQIVNDFQKGDIAEGYSVSREKKESFPLTVTSAQKNPTAFYLCASSIMGTGLNYGYTFGSGTRLTVV.